These 32 T cell receptor beta chains share one sample of origin, sequenced in a study of T cell responses to AZD1222 COVID-19 vaccine. TCRdb keeps only in-frame clones here, not all; method: immunoSEQ multiplex PCR. The sample records about 110,000 clones, 70% to 90% being singletons. The sequencing used peripheral blood, collected on day 0 of AZD1222 vaccination. The receptor set was obtained from an adult in good health.

This chain uses TRBV4-1 with TRBJ1-1; no reliable D call. The CDR3 runs 14 residues. Germline V CDR1 and CDR2: MGHRA, YSYEKL. Trimming removed 2 bases at V and 0 bases at J, with 7 bases between. The CDR3 reads CASSQQIMNTEAFF. CDR3 nucleotides: TGCGCCAGCAGCCAACAGATAATGAACACTGAAGCTTTCTTT.

This chain uses TRBV19 with TRBJ1-4, with D unresolved. The V end was cut by 5 bases, the J end by 3 bases, with 13 bases between. This CDR3 comprises 15 residues. Germline assignment: CDR1 LNHDA and CDR2 SQIVND (reference sequence). The CDR3 loop reads CASSPGPWANEKLFF. The CDR3 DNA reads TGTGCCAGTAGTCCGGGTCCTTGGGCTAATGAAAAACTGTTTTTT. Full variable domain (outside the CDR3, taken from reference TRBV19 and TRBJ1-4): DGGITQSPKYLFRKEGQNVTLSCEQNLNHDAMYWYRQDPGQGLRLIYYSQIVNDFQKGDIAEGYSVSREKKESFPLTVTSAQKNPTAFYLCASSPGPWANEKLFFGSGTQLSVL.

The J gene is TRBJ2-1, the V gene TRBV4-1; D assignment may be TRBD1 or TRBD2 (5 bases each). This CDR3 region has 13 residues. Trimming removed 1 base from V and 12 bases from J, with 13 bases in between. Germline CDR1 is MGHRA and CDR2 is YSYEKL. The CDR3 region is CASSQVEGSTQFF. In DNA form, the CDR3 reads TGCGCCAGCAGCCAAGTTGAGGGGTCAACGCAGTTCTTC.

The chain is built from TRBV18 and TRBJ2-5, with unresolved D. Germline values: CDR1 KGHSH, CDR2 LQKENI. V was clipped by 3 bases and J by 5 bases, with 13 bases between them. This CDR3 has 14 residues. Here the CDR3 DNA reads TGTGCCAGCTCACCTCAGAACTCGAGGGAGACCCAGTACTTC. This codes for CASSPQNSRETQYF.

The rearrangement joins TRBV15 to TRBJ1-6; D call uncertain. CDR1 is LNHNV and CDR2 is YYDKDF in the germline V gene (reference sequence). The CDR3 is 13 amino acids. The germline V and J ends were trimmed by 0 bases and 14 bases, with 11 bases remaining between them. The CDR3 region is CATSRDVLNTLHF. Here the CDR3 DNA reads TGTGCCACCAGCAGAGATGTCCTTAATACCCTCCACTTT.

The chain recombines TRBV12-3 or TRBV12-4 with TRBJ2-3; weak D call: TRBD2 (6 bases). This CDR3 comprises 12 residues. Trimming removed 7 bases at V and 6 bases at J, with 11 bases between. This CDR3 is CASNLGGDTQYF. For the CDR3, the DNA is TGTGCCAGCAACCTGGGGGGTGATACGCAGTATTTT.

V and J are TRBV6-5 and TRBJ1-1; D not resolved. The CDR3 is made up of 13 amino acids. V was cut by 5 bases and J by 0 bases, with 7 bases left in between. Germline CDR1 MNHEY, CDR2 SVGAGI. The CDR3 here is CASSLRLNTEAFF. The CDR3 DNA sequence: TGTGCCAGCAGTCTTCGATTGAACACTGAAGCTTTCTTT.

This chain uses TRBV6-5 with TRBJ2-7, with D perhaps matching TRBD1 (6 bases). Germline-derived CDR1 and CDR2 are MNHEY and SVGAGI. The CDR3 consists of 13 residues. The V end lost 7 bases, the J end lost 3 bases, and 13 bases lay between the germline ends. The CDR3 protein is CASNRQDFYEQYF. In nucleotides, the CDR3 is TGTGCCAGCAACCGACAGGACTTCTACGAGCAGTACTTC.

The V gene is TRBV7-9, the J gene TRBJ1-5; D is undetermined. Germline CDR1 is SEHNR and CDR2 is FQNEAQ (reference sequence). This CDR3 comprises 15 residues. V dropped 1 base and J dropped 4 bases, with 11 bases sitting between them. The CDR3 DNA is TGTGCCAGCAGCTTAGTCGGACCACGGAATCAGCCCCAGCATTTT. Translated: CASSLVGPRNQPQHF.

The V and J genes are TRBV11-2 and TRBJ1-1; D gene unclear. CDR3 size: 14 residues. Trimming took off 5 bases at V and 11 bases at J, with 21 bases between the two ends. CDR1 SGHAT and CDR2 FQNNGV come from the germline V gene. As DNA, the CDR3 is TGTGCCAGCAGCCCATTATTCTATCCAGCGGCGGCTTTCTTT. It translates to CASSPLFYPAAAFF. The variable domain in full, completed from reference TRBV11-2 and TRBJ1-1, reads EAGVAQSPRYKIIEKRQSVAFWCNPISGHATLYWYQQILGQGPKLLIQFQNNGVVDDSQLPKDRFSAERLKGVDSTLKIQPAKLEDSAVYLCASSPLFYPAAAFFGQGTRLTVV.

J is TRBJ2-7 and V is TRBV2, with D maybe TRBD1 (5 bases). CDR1 SNHLY and CDR2 FYNNEI come from the germline V gene. Trimming removed 6 bases at V and 1 base at J, with 7 bases between. The CDR3 contains 12 residues. CDR3 amino acids: CASRQGSYEQYF. The CDR3 bases are TGTGCCAGCAGGCAGGGATCCTACGAGCAGTACTTC. The full variable domain, in which reference TRBV2 and TRBJ2-7 provide the parts outside the CDR3, is EPEVTQTPSHQVTQMGQEVILRCVPISNHLYFYWYRQILGQKVEFLVSFYNNEISEKSEIFDDQFSVERPDGSNFTLKIRSTKLEDSAMYFCASRQGSYEQYFGPGTRLTVT.

This clone was seen more than once but under ten times. This sequence joins TRBV2 and TRBJ2-3, with TRBD1 identical over 7 bases. The junction had 6 bases not matched to a gene; V was cut back by 7 bases and J by 5 bases. This CDR3 is built from 13 residues. Germline V gene lookup returns CDR1 SNHLY and CDR2 FYNNEI. CDR3 loop: CASKGAHVDTQYF. The CDR3 coding sequence is TGTGCCAGCAAGGGGGCGCATGTAGATACGCAGTATTTT. Full variable domain (remainder filled in from reference TRBV2 and TRBJ2-3): EPEVTQTPSHQVTQMGQEVILRCVPISNHLYFYWYRQILGQKVEFLVSFYNNEISEKSEIFDDQFSVERPDGSNFTLKIRSTKLEDSAMYFCASKGAHVDTQYFGPGTRLTVL.

The chain recombines TRBV30 with TRBJ1-2, with 7 bases that match TRBD1. The trim removed 2 bases at V and 8 bases at J, leaving 11 bases unmatched. Germline V gives CDR1 GTSNPN, CDR2 SVGIG (reference sequence). The CDR3 contains 14 residues. CDR3 DNA: TGTGCCTGGAGTCCCGACGTACAGGGGAAAGGCTACACCTTC. It translates to CAWSPDVQGKGYTF.

The chain links TRBV18 to TRBJ1-2, with D possibly matching TRBD1 (6 bases). Trimming cost V 2 bases and J 5 bases, with 15 bases left between them. Germline V gene lookup returns CDR1 KGHSH and CDR2 LQKENI. This CDR3 is built from 15 residues. The CDR3 region is CASSPELGAQYGYTF. The CDR3 DNA sequence: TGTGCCAGCTCACCAGAGCTGGGGGCGCAATATGGCTACACCTTC.

The CDR3 DNA reads as TGTGCCCACGAAACAGGGGGCGGAAACACCATATATTTT. Encoded protein: CAHETGGGNTIYF. This rearrangement joins TRBV6-4 to TRBJ1-3, with 9 bases aligning to TRBD1. The germline CDR1 and CDR2 sequences are MRHNA and SNTAGT. The ends lost 11 bases at V and 4 bases at J; junction bases unmatched: 6. CDR3 length: 13 residues.

This clone was seen only once. This chain joins TRBV5-1 and TRBJ1-5; 7 nucleotides line up with TRBD1. The CDR3 runs 14 residues. Germline CDR1 is SGHRS and CDR2 is YFSETQ. The junction had 5 bases not matched to a gene; V was cut back by 2 bases and J by 6 bases. CDR3 coding DNA: TGCGCCAGCAGCTTACGTCAGGGGGGTCAGCCCCAGCATTTT. This gives the protein CASSLRQGGQPQHF. Supplemented by reference TRBV5-1 and TRBJ1-5, the full variable domain reads KAGVTQTPRYLIKTRGQQVTLSCSPISGHRSVSWYQQTPGQGLQFLFEYFSETQRNKGNFPGRFSGRQFSNSRSEMNVSTLELGDSALYLCASSLRQGGQPQHFGDGTRLSIL.

A single count supports this clone. This sequence joins TRBV4-3 and TRBJ2-5; tentative D call: TRBD1 (6 bases). Trimming removed 1 base from V and 4 bases from J, with 13 bases in between. There are 15 residues in the CDR3. Per germline, CDR1 LGHNA and CDR2 YSLEER. CDR3 nucleotide sequence: TGCGCCAGCAGCCAAGGAGGGGTCAGGGGAGAGACCCAGTACTTC. It codes for CASSQGGVRGETQYF.

This clone was seen just once. J is TRBJ2-1 and V is TRBV5-6; D might be TRBD1 or TRBD2, each matching 5 bases. CDR1 SGHDT and CDR2 YYEEEE come from the germline V gene. The CDR3 is 15 amino acids. Trimming took 3 bases from V and 4 from J, leaving 14 bases between them. The CDR3 coding sequence is TGTGCCAGCAGCTCGGGGCAGATCAGTTACAATGAGCAGTTCTTC. It encodes CASSSGQISYNEQFF. Filled out from reference TRBV5-6 and TRBJ2-1, the complete variable domain reads DAGVTQSPTHLIKTRGQQVTLRCSPKSGHDTVSWYQQALGQGPQFIFQYYEEEERQRGNFPDRFSGHQFPNYSSELNVNALLLGDSALYLCASSSGQISYNEQFFGPGTRLTVL.

The V call is TRBV16, the J call TRBJ2-7; no reliable D call. V was shortened by 4 bases and J by 7 bases, with 8 bases between the two germline ends. CDR1 and CDR2 from the germline V gene are KGHSY and FQNENV. CDR3 length equals 11 residues. The CDR3 loop reads CASSRGVEQYF. The CDR3 region has the DNA TGTGCCAGCAGCCGTGGGGTTGAGCAGTACTTC.

This rearrangement joins TRBV19 to TRBJ2-1; D perhaps matches TRBD2 (6 bases). There are 16 residues in the CDR3. Germline V CDR1 and CDR2: LNHDA, SQIVND (reference sequence). Trimming removed 3 bases from V and 1 base from J, with 13 bases in between. The CDR3 region has the DNA TGTGCCAGTAGTATCGATGGCGGGATATCCTACAATGAGCAGTTCTTC. This encodes CASSIDGGISYNEQFF.

The rearrangement uses TRBV15 and TRBJ1-1; 8 bases are shared with TRBD1. J lost 5 bases, V lost 4 bases, and 6 bases had no gene match. The CDR3 has 14 residues. Germline CDR1 LNHNV, CDR2 YYDKDF (reference sequence). The chain's CDR3 is CATSTTQGGTEAFF. Here the CDR3 DNA reads TGTGCCACCAGCACCACACAGGGGGGGACTGAAGCTTTCTTT.

This clone turned up a few times. The chain has TRBV6-5 and TRBJ1-6; the D gene is possibly TRBD1 (5 bases). Trimming shortened V by 7 bases and J by 10 bases, and 20 bases separated the two germline ends. The length of the CDR3 is 15 residues. Germline V gene lookup returns CDR1 MNHEY and CDR2 SVGAGI. The CDR3 region is CASTARGRSGSPLHF. The CDR3 DNA reads TGTGCCAGCACGGCGAGGGGACGGTCGGGGTCACCCCTCCACTTT.

This chain links TRBV19 with TRBJ1-1, with unresolved D. Trimming pared 3 bases from V and 11 bases from J, leaving 19 bases between. Germline V gene sequence: CDR1 LNHDA, CDR2 SQIVND (reference sequence). This CDR3 comprises 14 residues. The CDR3 DNA reads TGTGCCAGTAGTATTGTCGCCGGGTCCGGTGAGGCTTTCTTT. Residues: CASSIVAGSGEAFF. Variable domain in full (rest from reference TRBV19 and TRBJ1-1): DGGITQSPKYLFRKEGQNVTLSCEQNLNHDAMYWYRQDPGQGLRLIYYSQIVNDFQKGDIAEGYSVSREKKESFPLTVTSAQKNPTAFYLCASSIVAGSGEAFFGQGTRLTVV.

The chain couples TRBV30 to TRBJ1-5; D gene uncertain. The V end lost 2 bases, the J end lost 6 bases, and 14 bases lay between the germline ends. Looked up from germline, CDR1 is GTSNPN and CDR2 is SVGIG (reference sequence). The CDR3 sequence is 14 residues long. The CDR3 coding sequence is TGTGCCTGGAGTAGCTCCCTATTCGGTCAGCCCCAGCATTTT. This sequence encodes CAWSSSLFGQPQHF.

The chain couples TRBV3-1 (or the pseudogene TRBV3-2) to TRBJ2-1; no reliable D call. The V gene lost 0 bases and the J gene lost 0 bases, with 9 bases spanning the gap. The germline V gene encodes CDR1 LGHDT and CDR2 YNNKEL (reference sequence). CDR3 length: 16 residues. The CDR3 bases are TGTGCCAGCAGCCAAGATGGCAGGAGCTCCTACAATGAGCAGTTCTTC. Translated, it gives CASSQDGRSSYNEQFF.

This sequence joins TRBV4-3 and TRBJ2-1; D uncertain. The ends were cut back, 0 bases at V and 5 bases at J, with 11 bases in the middle. CDR1 LGHNA and CDR2 YSLEER come from the germline V gene. The CDR3 is made up of 15 amino acids. The CDR3 reads CASSQDSPTDNEQFF. CDR3 DNA: TGCGCCAGCAGCCAAGATTCCCCCACGGACAATGAGCAGTTCTTC.

This clone was detected once. The chain joins TRBV20-1 to TRBJ2-3; D unresolved. Deletions cut 3 bases from V and 2 bases from J, with 12 bases between. In germline, CDR1 is DFQATT, CDR2 SNEGSKA (reference sequence). The CDR3 sequence is 14 residues long. As DNA, the CDR3 is TGCAGTGCTAGTCACCTTCTGATCACAGATACGCAGTATTTT. Translated, it gives CSASHLLITDTQYF.

The chain is built from TRBV10-3 and TRBJ1-6, with 7 positions matching TRBD1. With 4 bases clipped from V and 7 bases from J, the junction kept 4 bases outside the gene matches. The CDR3 extends over 14 amino acids. Per germline, CDR1 ENHRY and CDR2 SYGVKD. The CDR3 DNA reads TGTGCCATCAGTGGGGGGACAGAGAATTCACCCCTCCACTTT. Amino acid sequence: CAISGGTENSPLHF.

The chain uses TRBV6-2 or TRBV6-3 and TRBJ2-2; D is undetermined. The germline V and J ends were trimmed by 5 bases and 3 bases, with 4 bases remaining between them. Germline CDR1 and CDR2: MNHEY and SVGEGT. The CDR3 spans 12 residues. The CDR3 DNA is TGTGCCAGCAGTGTTCACACCGGGGAGCTGTTTTTT. Amino acid sequence: CASSVHTGELFF.

The CDR3 sequence: CSALAGGPGEQFF. CDR3 DNA sequence: TGCAGCGCCTTAGCGGGAGGGCCGGGTGAGCAGTTCTTC. The chain uses TRBV29-1 and TRBJ2-1, with 11 bases that match TRBD2. Trimming took 7 bases from V and 9 from J; bases not matched to a gene: 8. This CDR3 is 13 amino acids long. Germline V lookup: CDR1 SQVTM, CDR2 ANQGSEA.

This chain joins TRBV11-2 and TRBJ2-5; TRBD2 matches at 12 bases. The ends lost 4 bases at V and 4 bases at J; junction bases unmatched: 10. The CDR3 consists of 17 residues. The germline V gene encodes CDR1 SGHAT and CDR2 FQNNGV. CDR3 coding DNA: TGTGCCAGCAGCTCTGGGCTAGCGGGGGGGGTTAGAGAGACCCAGTACTTC. The encoded protein is CASSSGLAGGVRETQYF.

The CDR3 reads CASSLRGNTIYF. DNA for the CDR3: TGTGCCAGCAGCCTCCGGGGAAACACCATATATTTT. The chain recombines TRBV5-6 with TRBJ1-3; D call uncertain. In germline, CDR1 is SGHDT, CDR2 YYEEEE. With 4 bases removed from V and 4 bases from J, the gap between germline ends came to 6 bases. The CDR3 consists of 12 residues. The full variable domain, its missing parts supplied by reference TRBV5-6 and TRBJ1-3, is DAGVTQSPTHLIKTRGQQVTLRCSPKSGHDTVSWYQQALGQGPQFIFQYYEEEERQRGNFPDRFSGHQFPNYSSELNVNALLLGDSALYLCASSLRGNTIYFGEGSWLTVV.